Each of the 14 T cell receptor beta chains below was sequenced from the same sample in a study of T cells in Graves' hyperthyroidism and ophthalmopathy. It was RNA transcripts that yielded the amplified TCR beta CDR3 regions. The TCR CDR3 first-round RT-PCR relied on the HTBI primer set. TCRdb re-called the multiplex PCR reads through MiXCR, storing one row per CDR3 protein. The sample records a few hundred thousand distinct CDR3 sequences, approximately 49% being singletons. The sequencing sample was made of peripheral blood or thyroid tissue (not recorded which). These receptors were taken from an adult woman with Graves' disease, either hyperthyroidism or ophthalmopathy (not recorded which).

The CDR3 reads CASSQDIMAGARGYTF. DNA for the CDR3: TGTGCCAGCAGCCAAGATATTATGGCGGGGGCAAGGGGCTACACCTTC. The V gene is TRBV11-2, the J gene TRBJ1-2; possibly TRBD1 for D (6 bases). CDR1 is SGHAT and CDR2 is FQNNGV in the germline V gene. CDR3 length: 16 residues. V dropped 5 bases and J dropped 8 bases, with 24 bases sitting between them. The variable domain in full, completed from reference TRBV11-2 and TRBJ1-2, reads EAGVAQSPRYKIIEKRQSVAFWCNPISGHATLYWYQQILGQGPKLLIQFQNNGVVDDSQLPKDRFSAERLKGVDSTLKIQPAKLEDSAVYLCASSQDIMAGARGYTFGSGTRLTVV.

The V and J genes are TRBV11-1 and TRBJ1-1; TRBD1 might be the D (6 bases). Trimming removed 5 bases at V and 7 bases at J, with 14 bases between. The CDR3 consists of 13 residues. Germline V gives CDR1 SGHAT, CDR2 FQDESV (reference sequence). This chain's CDR3 is CASSLEGVGEAFF. The CDR3 bases are TGTGCCAGCAGCCTAGAGGGGGTAGGTGAAGCTTTCTTT.

The chain combines TRBV12-3 or TRBV12-4 with TRBJ2-7; TRBD2 matches at 8 bases. V was clipped by 5 bases and J by 4 bases; unmatched bases: 10. CDR3 length equals 15 residues. CDR3: CASSLPGLAEYEQYF. The DNA of the CDR3 is TGTGCCAGCAGTCTCCCCGGACTAGCAGAGTACGAGCAGTACTTC.

Points on this clonotype: The conserved final phenylalanine or tryptophan is absent from the CDR3, which likely points to a read error. The chain joins TRBV7-6 to TRBJ1-1, with D possibly being TRBD1 (6 bases). The CDR3 contains 15 residues. Per germline, CDR1 SGHVS and CDR2 FNYEAQ. V was trimmed by 2 bases and J by 6 bases, leaving 16 bases between them. The DNA of the CDR3 is TGTGCCAGCAGCTTATACCGGGACAAGGGCGCTGAAGCTTTCCTT. Translating gives CASSLYRDKGAEAFL.

This clonotype was seen more than once but under ten times. The rearrangement uses TRBV25-1 and TRBJ2-5, with D perhaps given as TRBD1 or TRBD2 (5 bases each). The germline V gene encodes CDR1 MGHDK and CDR2 SYGVNS. The CDR3 spans 14 residues. Trimming cost V 3 bases and J 4 bases, with 12 bases left between them. The DNA of the CDR3 is TGTGCCAGCAGTGAGCCGGGACGGCGAGAGACCCAGTACTTC. Translated, it gives CASSEPGRRETQYF.

This clonotype was counted many times. The chain has TRBV7-9 and TRBJ2-2; 7 bases are a match to TRBD2. Unmatched junction bases numbered 6, after V lost 3 bases and J lost 5 bases. Germline values: CDR1 SEHNR, CDR2 FQNEAQ (reference sequence). The CDR3 runs to 15 residues. CDR3 in amino acids: CASSLGQGGTGELFF. For the CDR3, the DNA is TGTGCCAGCAGCTTGGGTCAGGGAGGGACCGGGGAGCTGTTTTTT.

In DNA form, the CDR3 reads TGCAGTGCTCACTCGGGACTAGCAGAGACCCAGTACTTC. As protein: CSAHSGLAETQYF. This chain links TRBV20-1 with TRBJ2-5, with 9 bases lining up with TRBD2. The CDR3 contains 13 residues. Germline V gene lookup returns CDR1 DFQATT and CDR2 SNEGSKA (reference sequence). Trimming removed 5 bases from V and 4 bases from J; junction bases left unmatched: 5.

The CDR3 DNA reads as TGCAGTGCTAGCGGGGGGTACGATGGCTACACCTTC. Translated: CSASGGYDGYTF. J is TRBJ1-2 and V is TRBV20-1; tentative D call: TRBD1 (5 bases). Per the germline V gene, CDR1 is DFQATT and CDR2 is SNEGSKA (reference sequence). The CDR3 runs 12 residues. V lost 3 bases, J lost 6 bases, and 11 bases lay in between.

Concerning this clonotype: A clone one base away is much larger, so this may be a read error. This CDR3 fails to terminate in the conserved phenylalanine or tryptophan, so it likely reflects a read error. The chain is built from TRBV7-9 and TRBJ2-7, with 7 bases lining up with TRBD2. This CDR3 is built from 16 residues. CDR1 and CDR2 from the germline V gene are SEHNR and FQNEAQ (reference sequence). The V and J ends lost 6 bases and 1 base, in that order; junction bases with no gene match: 12. DNA of the CDR3: TGTGCCAGCAGGTGGGGGTCGGGGAGGGCTTCCTACGAGCAGTACCTC. Translated: CASRWGSGRASYEQYL.

This clonotype was counted a few times. CDR3 DNA: TGTGCCAGCAGCCCCAGGGTAGGCCACGAGCAGTACTTC. Protein sequence: CASSPRVGHEQYF. The V call is TRBV7-9, the J call TRBJ2-7; TRBD1 might be the D (5 bases). Trimming shortened V by 5 bases and J by 5 bases, and 13 bases separated the two germline ends. The CDR3 is 13 amino acids. In germline, CDR1 is SEHNR, CDR2 FQNEAQ (reference sequence). The variable domain in full, with the rest retrieved from reference TRBV7-9 and TRBJ2-7, is DTGVSQNPRHKITKRGQNVTFRCDPISEHNRLYWYRQTLGQGPEFLTYFQNEAQLEKSRLLSDRFSAERPKGSFSTLEIQRTEQGDSAMYLCASSPRVGHEQYFGPGTRLTVT.

This clonotype was recorded many times. The J gene is TRBJ1-4, the V gene TRBV10-3, with D possibly matching TRBD1 (6 bases). The CDR3 covers 12 residues. Germline V gene sequence: CDR1 ENHRY, CDR2 SYGVKD. V was shortened by 8 bases and J by 8 bases, with 12 bases between the two germline ends. CDR3 nucleotide sequence: TGTGCCATCGGCGAGGGGGGAGAAAAACTGTTTTTT. Translation: CAIGEGGEKLFF.

The rearrangement joins TRBV7-8 to TRBJ2-7; 10 bases are shared with TRBD2. The germline V gene encodes CDR1 SGHVS and CDR2 FQNEAQ. Trimming cost V 3 bases and J 7 bases; bases outside gene matches: 12. The CDR3 loop spans 16 amino acids. Here the CDR3 reads CASSLMLAGDHLEQYF. The CDR3 region has the DNA TGTGCCAGCAGCTTGATGCTAGCGGGAGACCACTTGGAGCAGTACTTC.

With regard to this clonotype: The CDR3 does not close with the conserved phenylalanine or tryptophan, likely indicating a read error. No DNA is shown, since the ends of the CDR3 on it are uncertain; the CDR3 is the one TCRdb lists. This chain connects TRBV19 to TRBJ1-4; the listed D gene, TRBD1, was not tested against the DNA. A total of 11 residues make up the CDR3, ends included. CDR1 is LNHDA, CDR2 SQIVND, per germline (reference sequence). The CDR3 loop is CASSASGTGMY.

This clonotype was observed a few times. The chain carries TRBV10-3 and TRBJ1-1; a weak D match, TRBD1 (5 bases). V was trimmed by 7 bases and J by 1 base, leaving 16 bases between them. The CDR3 consists of 15 residues. The germline CDR1 and CDR2 sequences are ENHRY and SYGVKD. CDR3 sequence (DNA): TGTGCCATCAATACAGGAACGGAGGGGAACACTGAAGCTTTCTTT. This sequence encodes CAINTGTEGNTEAFF.